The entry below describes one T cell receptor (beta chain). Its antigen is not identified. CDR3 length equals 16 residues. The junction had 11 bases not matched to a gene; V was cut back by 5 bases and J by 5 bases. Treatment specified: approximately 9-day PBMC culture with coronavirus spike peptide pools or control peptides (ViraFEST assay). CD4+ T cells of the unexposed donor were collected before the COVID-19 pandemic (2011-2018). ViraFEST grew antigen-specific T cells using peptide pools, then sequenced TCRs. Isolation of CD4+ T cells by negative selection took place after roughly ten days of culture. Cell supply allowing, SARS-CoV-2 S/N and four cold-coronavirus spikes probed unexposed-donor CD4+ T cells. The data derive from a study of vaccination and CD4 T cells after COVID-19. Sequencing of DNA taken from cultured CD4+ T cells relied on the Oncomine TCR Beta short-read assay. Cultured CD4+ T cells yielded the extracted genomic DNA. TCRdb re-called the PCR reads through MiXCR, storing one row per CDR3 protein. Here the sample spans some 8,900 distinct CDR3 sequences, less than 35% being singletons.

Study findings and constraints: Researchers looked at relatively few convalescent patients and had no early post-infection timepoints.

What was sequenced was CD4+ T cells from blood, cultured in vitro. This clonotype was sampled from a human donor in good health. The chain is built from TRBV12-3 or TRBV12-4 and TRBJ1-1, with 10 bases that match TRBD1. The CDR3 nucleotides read TGTGCCAGCAGTCCCCGACAGGGGGCTGGGGGAACTGAAGCTTTCTTT. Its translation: CASSPRQGAGGTEAFF.